This T cell receptor (beta chain) appears in the sequencing data of a study of cytomegalovirus exposure and HLA in healthy donors. Study findings and constraints: Altogether, around 160 TCR beta chains were recorded as cytomegalovirus-associated.

This clone appeared a single time. The antigen is not known. Amplification used 60 Vbeta primers and 13 Jbeta primers. The data were produced by immunoSEQ multiplex PCR, yet TCRdb's version contains in-frame clones alone and is incomplete. The repertoire includes tens of thousands of clones, more than 60% of them detected once, and around 2% sits in the top ten. This CDR3 contains 14 residues. Trimming shortened V by 2 bases and J by 8 bases, and 16 bases separated the two germline ends. The germline V gene has CDR1 SGHTS and CDR2 YDEGEE. The V and J genes are TRBV5-8 and TRBJ1-2, with a tentative D call TRBD1 (5 bases). The receptor comes from a man aged 40-49 years in good health and CMV-seronegative. The sample comprised PBMCs. CDR3 DNA sequence: TGTGCCAGCAGCTTTCTAGGAGGGGCGATCGGCTACACCTTC. Protein product: CASSFLGGAIGYTF.